These T cell receptor beta chains were read from a single sample in a study of regulatory T cells in long-lasting Graves disease. Each CDR3 protein is one row after TCRdb ran MiXCR on the multiplex PCR reads. This table has 400,000 to 500,000 distinct CDR3 sequences, roughly 17% appearing once. These data were likewise used in another study, on T cells in Graves' hyperthyroidism and ophthalmopathy.

The sample consisted of peripheral blood mononuclear cells (PBMCs), taken at new diagnosis, from a patient treated with antithyroid drugs. These TCRs come from a woman aged 18-35 years with Graves disease. Each CDR3 is given with its conserved first and last residue. The order of the fields is J gene, D gene, clone size, V gene, CDR3 DNA, CDR3 protein. A D gene is named only where the DNA matches it firmly. Part of the rows lack a size; the others show once, few, many or a class for expanded clones.

J: TRBJ1-2; D: TRBD1; size: many; V: TRBV20-1; DNA: TGCAGTGCTAGTTGGGACAGGGGGTACTATGGCTACACCTTC; CDR3: CSASWDRGYYGYTF
J: TRBJ2-1; D: -; size: few; V: TRBV19; DNA: TGTGCCAGTATGTCGGAGGGGGGCCGATACAATGAGCAGTTCTTC; CDR3: CASMSEGGRYNEQFF
J: TRBJ2-1; D: TRBD2; size: many; V: TRBV6-1; DNA: TGTGCCAGCAGTGCACCCGGGACTAGCACGAGCTCCTACAATGAGCAGTTCTTC; CDR3: CASSAPGTSTSSYNEQFF
J: TRBJ2-1; D: TRBD2; size: many; V: TRBV3-1; DNA: TGTGCCAGCAGCCGGGGGACTAGCGGGAGAACGGACTACAATGAGCAGTTCTTC; CDR3: CASSRGTSGRTDYNEQFF
J: TRBJ2-2; D: -; size: many; V: TRBV6-2/TRBV6-3; DNA: TGTGCCAGCAGTTACTCAGGAGGGGTCGAGGAGCTGTTTTTT; CDR3: CASSYSGGVEELFF
J: TRBJ2-1; D: TRBD2; size: many; V: TRBV28; DNA: TGTGCCAGCAGACTACCGGGACTAGCGGGAGGAGTACCCTACAATGAGCAGTTCTTC; CDR3: CASRLPGLAGGVPYNEQFF
J: TRBJ2-7; D: TRBD2; size: many; V: TRBV29-1; DNA: TGCAGCGTTTTTTTAGCGGGATCCTACGAGCAGTACTTC; CDR3: CSVFLAGSYEQYF
J: TRBJ2-7; D: -; size: many; V: TRBV20-1; DNA: TGCAGTGACGGGGCTCTAGCGTCCTCCTACGAGCAGTACTTC; CDR3: CSDGALASSYEQYF
J: TRBJ2-1; D: TRBD1; size: -; V: TRBV25-1; DNA: TGTGCCAGCAGTCTAGGACAGGGTGTTTTCTTC; CDR3: CASSLGQGVFF
J: TRBJ2-3; D: TRBD2; size: few; V: TRBV4-2; DNA: TGTGCCAGCAGCCTAGGACTAGCGGGACCAGATACGCAGTATTTT; CDR3: CASSLGLAGPDTQYF
J: TRBJ2-3; D: -; size: many; V: TRBV20-1; DNA: TGCAGTGCTAGAGCCCAGGTCCCTAGCACAGATACGCAGTATTTT; CDR3: CSARAQVPSTDTQYF
J: TRBJ2-5; D: -; size: many; V: TRBV6-1; DNA: TGTGCCAGCAGCCCAGGGAGAAACCAAGAGACCCAGTACTTC; CDR3: CASSPGRNQETQYF
J: TRBJ2-7; D: -; size: few; V: TRBV7-3; DNA: TGTGCCAGCAGCTTATTACCGGGATCAACCTACGAGCAGTACTTC; CDR3: CASSLLPGSTYEQYF
J: TRBJ1-5; D: -; size: once; V: TRBV19; DNA: TGTGCCAGTAGTGGGTCCCTAGGGAGCCCCCAGCATTTT; CDR3: CASSGSLGSPQHF
J: TRBJ2-7; D: -; size: many; V: TRBV29-1; DNA: TGCAGCGTTGACGGGCCCTCTGGCGAGCAGTACTTC; CDR3: CSVDGPSGEQYF
J: TRBJ2-7; D: -; size: few; V: TRBV4-1; DNA: TGCGCCAGCAGCCAAGTGGCCGGAATCTCCTACGAGCAGTACTTC; CDR3: CASSQVAGISYEQYF
J: TRBJ2-7; D: TRBD1; size: many; V: TRBV28; DNA: TGTGCCAGCAGTTTACCTTCGGGACAGGGGTCAGCCGAGCAGTACTTC; CDR3: CASSLPSGQGSAEQYF
J: TRBJ2-2; D: -; size: -; V: TRBV20-1; DNA: TGCAGTGCTAGAGCCCTCGGACCTACGATCACCGGGGAGCTGTTTTTT; CDR3: CSARALGPTITGELFF
J: TRBJ2-3; D: -; size: -; V: TRBV7-8; DNA: TGTGCCAGCAGCTTTAAGGGAGCAGATACGCAGTATTTT; CDR3: CASSFKGADTQYF
J: TRBJ2-4; D: -; size: -; V: TRBV28; DNA: TGTGCCAGCAGTCCCTCACTCCGGGACCCCAAGGGGTTC; CDR3: CASSPSLRDPKGF
J: TRBJ1-1; D: -; size: many; V: TRBV30; DNA: TGTGCCTGGAGCGCGGGAGCCGTGGCTTTCTTT; CDR3: CAWSAGAVAFF
J: TRBJ2-7; D: -; size: many; V: TRBV11-1; DNA: TGTGCCAGCAGCTTACTTTATGGTGACTACGAGCAGTACTTC; CDR3: CASSLLYGDYEQYF
J: TRBJ2-7; D: -; size: few; V: TRBV27; DNA: TGTGCCAGCAGTTTAACGCTAGCGATCCACGAGCAGTACTTC; CDR3: CASSLTLAIHEQYF
J: TRBJ2-1; D: -; size: many; V: TRBV28; DNA: TGTGCCAGCAGTTTTCGAGTCGGGGCCGAGTATACCAGACAGATTGGGTACAATGAGCAGTTCTTC; CDR3: CASSFRVGAEYTRQIGYNEQFF
J: TRBJ1-1; D: TRBD1; size: once; V: TRBV18; DNA: TGTGCCAGCTCACCACTGGACAGGGGGCTCGACACTGAAGCTTCCTTT; CDR3: CASSPLDRGLDTEASF
J: TRBJ2-7; D: -; size: -; V: TRBV25-1; DNA: TGTGCCAGCAGTCACCACTCCGGGGCCTACGAGCAGTACTTC; CDR3: CASSHHSGAYEQYF
J: TRBJ1-1; D: -; size: once; V: TRBV6-1; DNA: TGTGCCGGCCGGGGCACATTGAACACTGAAGCTTTCTTT; CDR3: CAGRGTLNTEAFF
J: TRBJ1-5; D: -; size: few; V: TRBV6-2/TRBV6-3; DNA: TGTGCCAGCAGTGAAGCGGGGGGGGATCAGCCCCAGCATTTT; CDR3: CASSEAGGDQPQHF
J: TRBJ2-5; D: TRBD2; size: many; V: TRBV28; DNA: TGTGCCAGCACCGAGCGGGAGGTAGAGACCCAGTACTTC; CDR3: CASTEREVETQYF
J: TRBJ2-2; D: -; size: few; V: TRBV6-1; DNA: TGTGCCAGCAAAAGGTCACGGGCCGGGGAGCTGTTTTTT; CDR3: CASKRSRAGELFF
J: TRBJ2-7; D: -; size: many; V: TRBV28; DNA: TGTGCCAGCAGCTTAGGAGTGGACTACGAGCAGTACTTC; CDR3: CASSLGVDYEQYF
J: TRBJ2-2; D: -; size: few; V: TRBV28; DNA: TGTGCCGGTTCTAAGAACACCGGGGAGCTGTTTTTT; CDR3: CAGSKNTGELFF
J: TRBJ2-7; D: -; size: many; V: TRBV7-9; DNA: TGTGCCAGCAGCTTACCACGGGAGAGCTCCTACGAGCAGTACTTC; CDR3: CASSLPRESSYEQYF
J: TRBJ2-2; D: -; size: -; V: TRBV20-1; DNA: TGCAGTGCTAGAGATGGCCGTAGTAACACCGGGGAGCTGTTTTTT; CDR3: CSARDGRSNTGELFF
J: TRBJ2-1; D: TRBD2; size: many; V: TRBV10-3; DNA: TGTGCCATCAGTGATGGGACTACTGGCAATGAGCAGTTCTTC; CDR3: CAISDGTTGNEQFF
J: TRBJ2-2; D: -; size: few; V: TRBV29-1; DNA: TGCAGCGTTGAGCGTGCACCGAACACCGGGGAGCTGTTTTTT; CDR3: CSVERAPNTGELFF
J: TRBJ2-7; D: -; size: many; V: TRBV6-2/TRBV6-3; DNA: TGTGCCAGCAGTTACCGGGTTGGCCAGCACGAGCAGTACTTC; CDR3: CASSYRVGQHEQYF
J: TRBJ1-2; D: -; size: many; V: TRBV2; DNA: TGTGCCAGCAGTGACGGCAGGGACTATGGCTACACCTTC; CDR3: CASSDGRDYGYTF
J: TRBJ1-1; D: -; size: -; V: TRBV5-1; DNA: TGCGCCAGCAGCTTGGCTAGTCCGAACACTGAAGCTTTCTTT; CDR3: CASSLASPNTEAFF
J: TRBJ2-7; D: TRBD2; size: few; V: TRBV28; DNA: TGTGCCAGCAGTTTAACTAGCGGGAGGGAGCAGTACTTC; CDR3: CASSLTSGREQYF
J: TRBJ1-1; D: TRBD1; size: -; V: TRBV3-1; DNA: TGTGCCAGCAGCCAATTGGACAGGGAGGCTTTCTTT; CDR3: CASSQLDREAFF
J: TRBJ2-1; D: -; size: -; V: TRBV5-1; DNA: TGCGCCAGCAGCTTAATCGGACAGATTTACGAGCAGTTCTTC; CDR3: CASSLIGQIYEQFF
J: TRBJ1-1; D: -; size: many; V: TRBV28; DNA: TGTGCCAGCAGTTTTGTCCAGGGGTATACTGAAGCTTTCTTT; CDR3: CASSFVQGYTEAFF
J: TRBJ2-7; D: -; size: -; V: TRBV12-3/TRBV12-4; DNA: TGTGCCAGCAGTCCTGGGGGGGACACCTACGAGCAGTACTTC; CDR3: CASSPGGDTYEQYF
J: TRBJ2-5; D: TRBD1; size: few; V: TRBV20-1; DNA: TGCAGTGCCGGCCGAAGGGGACAGGTGGTCGGAGAGACCCAGTACTTC; CDR3: CSAGRRGQVVGETQYF
J: TRBJ1-2; D: TRBD1; size: -; V: TRBV14; DNA: TGTGCCAGCAGCCAAGTTGGGACAGGCCTATATGGCTACACCTTC; CDR3: CASSQVGTGLYGYTF